The entry below gives a single T cell receptor (beta chain) sequence along with its context. The CDR3 covers 15 residues. Germline CDR1 SGHNT, CDR2 YENEEA. V was pared by 1 base and J by 1 base, with 9 bases between. These data are taken from a study of blood T cell repertoires in COVID-19. The data were produced by immunoSEQ multiplex PCR, yet TCRdb's version contains in-frame clones alone and is incomplete. This sample has roughly 100,000 clones, with approximately 80% found just once. Sequenced material: peripheral blood. This receptor was identified in a woman in her 70s with acute or convalescent COVID-19. The genes are TRBV11-3 and TRBJ2-3; no firm D call. Written as DNA, the CDR3 is TGTGCCAGCAGCTTAGGGCTGAGCGGCACAGATACGCAGTATTTT. It is translated as CASSLGLSGTDTQYF.